This T cell receptor beta chain was captured by sequencing in a study of T cells in Graves' hyperthyroidism and ophthalmopathy. The CDR3 regions of TCR beta were amplified from RNA transcripts. Carried out on the TCR CDR3, a first-round RT-PCR used the HTBI primer set. TCRdb reanalysed the multiplex PCR reads using MiXCR and keeps one entry per CDR3 protein. The sample yields 480,000 or so distinct CDR3 sequences, around 50% seen once. The CDR3 consists of 14 residues. CDR1 and CDR2 (germline): ENHRY, SYGVKD. Trimming at V came to 5 bases and at J to 3 bases, leaving 6 bases not matched to a gene. The source material was peripheral blood or thyroid tissue (not recorded which). This TCR was recovered from an adult woman with Graves' disease, either hyperthyroidism or ophthalmopathy (not recorded which). V gene TRBV10-3 combines with J gene TRBJ2-7; 8 nucleotides line up with TRBD1. The chain's CDR3 is CAISPPGQGYEQYF. CDR3 nucleotides: TGTGCCATCAGTCCCCCCGGACAGGGCTACGAGCAGTACTTC.